This T cell receptor beta chain was obtained from a study of blood T cell repertoires in COVID-19. Sequencing was performed with immunoSEQ multiplex PCR; in TCRdb, only in-frame clones are kept and a portion is missing. The data hold around 300,000 clones, with 90% observed a single time. The CDR3 is 15 amino acids. Germline-derived CDR1 and CDR2 are KGHDR and SFDVKD. V trimming: 3 bases; J trimming: 4 bases; junction bases outside the gene matches: 7. This receptor was identified in a woman in her twenties or thirties with COVID-19, enrolled during active disease. Sequencing used peripheral blood. This rearrangement joins TRBV24-1 to TRBJ2-5, with 7 bases aligning to TRBD2. CDR3 region: CATSDGPSGGETQYF. CDR3 nucleotide sequence: TGTGCCACCAGTGATGGGCCCTCGGGGGGAGAGACCCAGTACTTC.